The 20 T cell receptor beta chains below were found in one sample sequenced in a study of identifying expanded T cells in peripheral blood (dated by TCRdb to about 2019). Receptors were amplified or captured by the immunoSEQ multiplex PCR assay. TCRdb stores this immuneACCESS table with in-frame sequences only. Part of the clones is absent; in the studies checked, under half of the shortfall reflects unresolved V genes, and no reason is known for the rest. The sample yields 100,000 or so clones; approximately 88% were counted once. The leading ten clones occupy roughly 13% of the sample. What was sequenced was blood. The source of these receptors is a person aged 18 to 75 in good health.

This clone turned up a few times. This chain connects TRBV6-1 to TRBJ2-5; D is unresolved. The CDR3 runs 12 residues. Germline CDR1 reads MNHNS; CDR2 reads SASEGT. Deletions cut 7 bases from V and 0 bases from J, with 6 bases between. CDR3 in amino acids: CASTPYQETQYF. Written as DNA, the CDR3 is TGTGCCAGCACCCCGTACCAAGAGACCCAGTACTTC.

This clone was counted a single time. The chain uses TRBV27 and TRBJ1-4, with a tentative D call TRBD1 (5 bases). Germline CDR1 and CDR2: MNHEY and SMNVEV (reference sequence). The CDR3 sequence is 17 residues long. V lost 5 bases, J lost 0 bases, and 16 bases lay in between. The CDR3 is CASSPLGQGATNEKLFF. The DNA for the CDR3 is TGTGCCAGCAGTCCCTTAGGGCAGGGCGCAACTAATGAAAAACTGTTTTTT.

This clone was recorded once. The genes are TRBV7-2 and TRBJ2-1, with 8 bases identical to TRBD1. With 1 base clipped from V and 5 bases from J, the junction kept 7 bases outside the gene matches. The CDR3 is 16 residues long. Germline CDR1 and CDR2: SGHTA and FQGNSA. The CDR3 region is CASSLDAGGLNNEQFF. The CDR3 DNA is TGTGCCAGCAGCTTAGACGCAGGGGGCTTGAACAATGAGCAGTTCTTC. The full variable domain, rest sourced from reference TRBV7-2 and TRBJ2-1, is GAGVSQSPSNKVTEKGKDVELRCDPISGHTALYWYRQSLGQGLEFLIYFQGNSAPDKSGLPSDRFSAERTGGSVSTLTIQRTQQEDSAVYLCASSLDAGGLNNEQFFGPGTRLTVL.

This clone was picked up one time. The chain employs TRBV18 and TRBJ2-7; D is unclear. This CDR3 comprises 14 residues. Germline lookup yields CDR1 KGHSH and CDR2 LQKENI. With 3 bases removed from V and 3 bases from J, the gap between germline ends came to 12 bases. The CDR3 DNA reads TGTGCCAGCTCACCCCCTGGGGTAGGCTACGAGCAGTACTTC. It specifies CASSPPGVGYEQYF.

This chain links TRBV5-1 with TRBJ2-3, with D possibly TRBD2 on 5 matching bases. V was trimmed by 0 bases and J by 2 bases, leaving 13 bases between them. In germline, CDR1 is SGHRS, CDR2 YFSETQ. The CDR3 sequence is 16 residues long. CDR3 amino acids: CASSLDAGKTTDTQYF. CDR3 bases: TGCGCCAGCAGCTTGGACGCGGGTAAGACCACAGATACGCAGTATTTT.

As for this clone: At the DNA level, this CDR3 is encoded by other sequences in the same sample as well. This rearrangement joins TRBV4-2 to TRBJ2-5; D gene unclear. V was pared by 0 bases and J by 2 bases, with 4 bases between. Germline CDR1 reads LGHNA; CDR2 reads YNFKEQ. This CDR3 has 13 amino acids. The DNA of the CDR3 is TGTGCCAGCAGCCAAGAAGGGCAAGAGACCCAGTACTTC. As protein: CASSQEGQETQYF.

V and J are TRBV7-2 and TRBJ2-5; TRBD2 aligns across 9 bases. The ends lost 0 bases at V and 1 base at J; junction bases unmatched: 3. Looked up from germline, CDR1 is SGHTA and CDR2 is FQGNSA. CDR3 length: 16 residues. CDR3 residues: CASSLAGAGGQETQYF. CDR3 coding DNA: TGTGCCAGCAGCTTAGCCGGAGCGGGGGGCCAAGAGACCCAGTACTTC.

This CDR3 reads CASSFDSHPLGYGYTF. DNA of the CDR3: TGTGCCAGCAGCTTCGACAGTCACCCTTTGGGCTATGGCTACACCTTC. This rearrangement joins TRBV5-4 to TRBJ1-2, with D perhaps matching TRBD1 (5 bases). This CDR3 has 16 amino acids. Trimming took off 2 bases at V and 4 bases at J, with 18 bases between the two ends. Germline V gives CDR1 SGHNT, CDR2 YYREEE (reference sequence). Supplemented by reference TRBV5-4 and TRBJ1-2, the full variable domain reads ETGVTQSPTHLIKTRGQQVTLRCSSQSGHNTVSWYQQALGQGPQFIFQYYREEENGRGNFPPRFSGLQFPNYSSELNVNALELDDSALYLCASSFDSHPLGYGYTFGSGTRLTVV.

The J gene is TRBJ2-5, the V gene TRBV5-4; D is tentatively TRBD1 or TRBD2 (5 bases each). Germline loops: CDR1 SGHNT, CDR2 YYREEE (reference sequence). CDR3 length: 13 residues. Deletions cut 3 bases from V and 5 bases from J, with 11 bases between. The DNA for the CDR3 is TGTGCCAGCAGCTCCCGAGGGACGGAGACCCAGTACTTC. It codes for CASSSRGTETQYF.

The chain employs TRBV5-4 and TRBJ2-2, with D possibly TRBD1 on 6 matching bases. The CDR3 loop spans 12 amino acids. Trimming shortened V by 3 bases and J by 7 bases, and 7 bases separated the two germline ends. Germline CDR1 is SGHNT and CDR2 is YYREEE (reference sequence). CDR3 region: CASSSRGGELFF. CDR3 nucleotide sequence: TGTGCCAGCAGCTCCAGGGGCGGGGAGCTGTTTTTT. The full variable domain, completed using reference TRBV5-4 and TRBJ2-2, is ETGVTQSPTHLIKTRGQQVTLRCSSQSGHNTVSWYQQALGQGPQFIFQYYREEENGRGNFPPRFSGLQFPNYSSELNVNALELDDSALYLCASSSRGGELFFGEGSRLTVL.

The V gene is TRBV2, the J gene TRBJ2-2; a weak D match, TRBD1 (6 bases). V was clipped by 6 bases and J by 0 bases, with 11 bases between them. CDR1 and CDR2 from the germline V gene are SNHLY and FYNNEI. CDR3 size: 15 residues. The CDR3 spells CASSQTGTNTGELFF. The DNA of the CDR3 is TGTGCCAGCAGCCAAACAGGGACGAACACCGGGGAGCTGTTTTTT. Full variable domain (missing parts from reference TRBV2 and TRBJ2-2): EPEVTQTPSHQVTQMGQEVILRCVPISNHLYFYWYRQILGQKVEFLVSFYNNEISEKSEIFDDQFSVERPDGSNFTLKIRSTKLEDSAMYFCASSQTGTNTGELFFGEGSRLTVL.

The chain recombines TRBV28 with TRBJ1-3; 7 bases match TRBD1. J was trimmed by 0 bases and V by 6 bases; bases with no gene match: 5. Germline V gene lookup returns CDR1 MDHEN and CDR2 SYDVKM. The CDR3 totals 15 residues. The CDR3 DNA reads TGTGCCAGCAGCCCCGGGACAGCCTCTGGAAACACCATATATTTT. Translation: CASSPGTASGNTIYF.

The V gene is TRBV28, the J gene TRBJ1-4; 9 nucleotides match TRBD1. The CDR3 covers 15 residues. The V gene end was trimmed by 5 bases and the J gene end by 8 bases; junction bases not matched to a gene: 9. Germline V lookup: CDR1 MDHEN, CDR2 SYDVKM. CDR3 loop: CASSPTGTGTEKLFF. The CDR3 DNA sequence: TGTGCCAGCAGTCCGACCGGGACAGGGACGGAAAAACTGTTTTTT. Together with reference TRBV28 and TRBJ1-4, the CDR3 gives the full variable domain: DVKVTQSSRYLVKRTGEKVFLECVQDMDHENMFWYRQDPGLGLRLIYFSYDVKMKEKGDIPEGYSVSREKKERFSLILESASTNQTSMYLCASSPTGTGTEKLFFGSGTQLSVL.

This clone was found once. The CDR3 here is CASSQDWGGADTQYF. The DNA of the CDR3 is TGTGCCAGCAGCCAAGATTGGGGGGGCGCAGATACGCAGTATTTT. V and J are TRBV14 and TRBJ2-3, with D possibly TRBD2 on 7 matching bases. The CDR3 has 15 residues. V was pared by 0 bases and J by 4 bases, with 11 bases between. From germline, CDR1 is SGHDN and CDR2 FVKESK.

V is TRBV6-4 and J is TRBJ2-1; 7 bases map to TRBD2. The germline gives CDR1 MRHNA, CDR2 SNTAGT. V lost 2 bases, J lost 2 bases, and 3 bases stayed unmatched. The CDR3 runs to 15 residues. CDR3 DNA: TGTGCCAGCAGTGACGGGCTAGCGGCCTACAATGAGCAGTTCTTC. As protein: CASSDGLAAYNEQFF.

With regard to this clone: Other DNA sequences of this sample code for an identical CDR3. The V gene is TRBV9, the J gene TRBJ2-2; D remains ambiguous. This CDR3 is built from 14 residues. Per germline, CDR1 SGDLS and CDR2 YYNGEE. V was cut by 0 bases and J by 0 bases, with 3 bases left in between. CDR3 DNA sequence: TGTGCCAGCAGCGTAGCGCCGAACACCGGGGAGCTGTTTTTT. The encoded protein is CASSVAPNTGELFF.

This clone showed up just a few times. This chain joins TRBV27 and TRBJ1-5; 8 bases agree with TRBD1. This CDR3 contains 15 residues. V lost 3 bases to trimming and J lost 5 bases; unmatched junction nucleotides: 6. In germline, CDR1 is MNHEY, CDR2 SMNVEV (reference sequence). CDR3 loop: CASSFLGTGYQPQHF. The CDR3 DNA is TGTGCCAGCAGTTTCCTCGGGACAGGATATCAGCCCCAGCATTTT.

A single count supports this clone. The CDR3 DNA reads as TGTGCCATCAGTGCCGGGACAGTAGGAAGAGATGGCTACACCTTC. Protein sequence: CAISAGTVGRDGYTF. The gene calls are TRBV10-3 and TRBJ1-2; 7 nucleotides agree with TRBD1. With 4 bases clipped from V and 6 bases from J, the junction kept 11 bases outside the gene matches. Germline V gene sequence: CDR1 ENHRY, CDR2 SYGVKD. The CDR3 sequence is 15 residues long.

The chain couples TRBV19 to TRBJ2-1, with 8 bases fitting TRBD2. V lost 6 bases to trimming and J lost 8 bases; unmatched junction nucleotides: 15. This CDR3 spans 16 amino acids. Germline-derived CDR1 and CDR2 are LNHDA and SQIVND (reference sequence). Written as DNA, the CDR3 is TGTGCCAGTAGCAAATTGTCGGCGGGAGGTACCCATGAGCAGTTCTTC. This gives the protein CASSKLSAGGTHEQFF.

The V and J genes are TRBV21-1 and TRBJ1-1. TRBV21-1 is listed as a pseudogene. This CDR3 is 13 amino acids long. The CDR3 loop is CASSWGGSTEAFF. CDR3 sequence (DNA): TGTGCCAGCAGCTGGGGGGGGAGCACTGAAGCTTTCTTT.